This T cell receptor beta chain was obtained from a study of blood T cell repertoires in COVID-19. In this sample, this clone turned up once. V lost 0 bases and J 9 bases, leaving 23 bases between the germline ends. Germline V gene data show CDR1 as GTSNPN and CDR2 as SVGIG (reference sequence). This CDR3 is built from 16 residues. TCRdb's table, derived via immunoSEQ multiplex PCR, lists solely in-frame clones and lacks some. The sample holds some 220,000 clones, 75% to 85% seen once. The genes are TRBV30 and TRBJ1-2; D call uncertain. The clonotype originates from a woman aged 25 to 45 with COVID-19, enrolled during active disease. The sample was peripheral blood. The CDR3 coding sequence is TGTGCCTGGAGTGTTGGCAGTCTGTTAGTAGGAGCTAGCTACACCTTC. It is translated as CAWSVGSLLVGASYTF.